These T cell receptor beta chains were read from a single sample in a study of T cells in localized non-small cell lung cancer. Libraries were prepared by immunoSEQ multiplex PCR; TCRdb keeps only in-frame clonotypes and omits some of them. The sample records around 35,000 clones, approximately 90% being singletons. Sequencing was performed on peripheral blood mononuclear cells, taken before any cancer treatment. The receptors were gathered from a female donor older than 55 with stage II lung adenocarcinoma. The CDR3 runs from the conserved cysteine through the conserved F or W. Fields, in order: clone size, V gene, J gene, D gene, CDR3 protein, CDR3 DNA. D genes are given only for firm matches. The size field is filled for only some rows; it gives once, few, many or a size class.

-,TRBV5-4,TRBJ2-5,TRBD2,CASSLDLAGGLETQYF,TGTGCCAGCAGCTTGGACCTAGCGGGGGGGCTTGAGACCCAGTACTTC
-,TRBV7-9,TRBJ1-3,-,CASSLMGNTIYF,TGTGCCAGCAGCTTAATGGGAAACACCATATATTTT
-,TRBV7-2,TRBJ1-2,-,CASSPGQFFSYGYTF,TGTGCCAGCAGCCCTGGACAGTTTTTTTCCTATGGCTACACCTTC
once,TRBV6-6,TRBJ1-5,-,CASSDITNQPQHF,TGTGCCAGCAGCGACATTACCAATCAGCCCCAGCATTTT
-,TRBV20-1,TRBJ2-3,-,CSAPSTDTQYF,TGCAGTGCTCCGAGCACAGATACGCAGTATTTT
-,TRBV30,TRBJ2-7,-,CASSGLYEQYF,TGTGCCTCTTCGGGCCTCTACGAGCAGTACTTC
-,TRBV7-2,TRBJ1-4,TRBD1,CASSLSRGSNEKLFF,TGTGCCAGCAGCTTAAGCAGGGGGTCTAATGAAAAACTGTTTTTT
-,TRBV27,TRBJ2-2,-,CASRGSPSPTGELFF,TGTGCCAGCAGGGGCAGCCCAAGTCCTACCGGGGAGCTGTTTTTT
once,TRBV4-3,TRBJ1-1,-,CASSRQGRDTEAFF,TGCGCCAGCAGCCGGCAGGGGAGGGACACTGAAGCTTTCTTT
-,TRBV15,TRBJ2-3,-,CATSREEHAHTQYF,TGTGCCACCAGCAGAGAGGAACACGCCCATACGCAGTATTTT
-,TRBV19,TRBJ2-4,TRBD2,CASLAGGLQYF,TGTGCCAGTCTAGCGGGAGGGCTCCAGTACTTC
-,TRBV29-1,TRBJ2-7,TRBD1,CSVTTGAVFYEQYF,TGCAGCGTTACTACAGGGGCCGTTTTCTACGAGCAGTACTTC
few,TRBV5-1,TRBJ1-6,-,CASRGAVNSPLHF,TGCGCCAGCAGGGGGGCAGTCAATTCACCCCTCCACTTT
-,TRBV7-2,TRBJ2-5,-,CASSLGTSSETQYF,TGTGCCAGCAGCCTGGGGACCTCATCAGAGACCCAGTACTTC
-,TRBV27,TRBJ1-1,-,CASSFIGFEAFF,TGTGCCAGCAGTTTTATAGGGTTTGAAGCTTTCTTT
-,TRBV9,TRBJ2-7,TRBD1,CASSVGQGNHEQYF,TGTGCCAGCAGCGTCGGACAGGGAAACCACGAGCAGTACTTC
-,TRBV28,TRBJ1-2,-,CASTAYNYGYTF,TGTGCCAGCACCGCGTATAACTATGGCTACACCTTC
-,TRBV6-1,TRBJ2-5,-,CASTLEGPKTQYF,TGTGCCAGCACCCTTGAAGGGCCCAAGACCCAGTACTTC
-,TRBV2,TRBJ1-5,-,CASSVQNNQPQHF,TGTGCCAGCAGTGTTCAAAACAATCAGCCCCAGCATTTT
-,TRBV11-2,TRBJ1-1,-,CASSLDPRRKGVTEAFF,TGTGCCAGCAGCTTAGATCCGAGAAGAAAGGGGGTGACTGAAGCTTTCTTT
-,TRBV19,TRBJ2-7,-,CASRGGGSSSYEQYF,TGTGCCAGTAGGGGGGGTGGTTCCTCCTCCTACGAGCAGTACTTC
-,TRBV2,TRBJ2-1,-,CASSESISSYNEQFF,TGTGCCAGCAGTGAATCGATAAGCTCCTACAATGAGCAGTTCTTC
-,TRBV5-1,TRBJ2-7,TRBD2,CASSLVGGRADEQYF,TGCGCCAGCAGCTTGGTTGGCGGGAGGGCCGACGAGCAGTACTTC
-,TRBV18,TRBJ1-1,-,CASSLGGDTEAFF,TGTGCCAGCTCTCTTGGGGGAGACACTGAAGCTTTCTTT
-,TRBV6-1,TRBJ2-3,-,CASIPLGTDTQYF,TGTGCCAGCATCCCGTTAGGAACAGATACGCAGTATTTT
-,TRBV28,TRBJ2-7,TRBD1,CASSLPFGTGAYEQYF,TGTGCCAGCAGCCTTCCGTTCGGGACAGGGGCCTACGAGCAGTACTTC
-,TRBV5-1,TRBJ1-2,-,CASSFNLQGYTF,TGCGCCAGCAGCTTTAACTTACAGGGCTACACCTTC
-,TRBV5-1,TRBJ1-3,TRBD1,CASSWAGGSGNTIYF,TGCGCCAGCAGCTGGGCAGGGGGCTCAGGAAACACCATATATTTT
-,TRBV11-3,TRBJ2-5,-,CASSLGITFEQETQYF,TGTGCCAGCAGCTTAGGGATAACTTTTGAGCAAGAGACCCAGTACTTC
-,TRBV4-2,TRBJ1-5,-,CASSQDGQPNQPQHF,TGTGCCAGCAGCCAAGATGGGCAGCCCAATCAGCCCCAGCATTTT
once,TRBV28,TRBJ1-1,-,CATRTLLGRAMNTEAFF,TGTGCCACCAGGACTTTACTCGGACGGGCCATGAACACTGAAGCTTTCTTT
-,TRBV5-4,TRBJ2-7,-,CASSLWETLYEQYF,TGTGCCAGCAGCTTGTGGGAAACGCTCTACGAGCAGTACTTC
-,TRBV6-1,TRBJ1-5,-,CASNLIGAGQPQHF,TGTGCCAGCAATTTGATAGGGGCAGGACAGCCCCAGCATTTT
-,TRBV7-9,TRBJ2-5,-,CASSAGQYEETQYF,TGTGCCAGCAGCGCCGGACAGTACGAAGAGACCCAGTACTTC
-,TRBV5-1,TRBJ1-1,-,CASGSQGITEAFF,TGCGCCAGCGGAAGTCAGGGGATCACTGAAGCTTTCTTT
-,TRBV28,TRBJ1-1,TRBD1,CASLQGDTAEAFF,TGTGCCAGCCTGCAGGGGGATACGGCTGAAGCTTTCTTT
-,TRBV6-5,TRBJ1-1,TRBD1,CASRGTGPNTEAFF,TGTGCCAGCAGAGGGACAGGGCCGAACACTGAAGCTTTCTTT
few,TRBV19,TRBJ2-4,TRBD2,CASSLAAAKNIQYF,TGTGCCAGTAGTCTAGCGGCCGCCAAAAACATTCAGTACTTC
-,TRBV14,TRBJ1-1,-,CASSQDPEPRGTEAFF,TGTGCCAGCAGCCAAGATCCTGAGCCCCGGGGCACTGAAGCTTTCTTT
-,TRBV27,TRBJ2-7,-,CASRRSPLEQYF,TGTGCCAGCAGACGAAGTCCGCTCGAGCAGTACTTC
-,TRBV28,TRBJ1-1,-,CASRARGSTEAFF,TGTGCCAGCAGAGCCAGGGGAAGCACTGAAGCTTTCTTT
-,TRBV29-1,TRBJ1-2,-,CSGLATNYGYTF,TGCAGCGGTCTCGCTACTAACTATGGCTACACCTTC
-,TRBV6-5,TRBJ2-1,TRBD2,CASALGLAVLNEQFF,TGTGCCAGCGCACTGGGACTAGCGGTTCTTAATGAGCAGTTCTTC
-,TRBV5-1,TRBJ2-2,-,CASSLDGLNTGELFF,TGCGCCAGCAGCTTGGATGGCTTGAACACCGGGGAGCTGTTTTTT
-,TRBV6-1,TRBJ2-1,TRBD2,CASSPVTSSGNEQFF,TGTGCCAGCAGTCCTGTGACTAGCAGTGGTAATGAGCAGTTCTTC
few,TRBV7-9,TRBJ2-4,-,CASSRTGVLGKNIQYF,TGTGCCAGCAGCCGGACGGGAGTCCTGGGCAAAAACATTCAGTACTTC
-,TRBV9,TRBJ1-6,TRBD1,CASSVEDRAWYNSPLHF,TGTGCCAGCAGCGTAGAGGACAGGGCCTGGTATAATTCACCCCTCCACTTT
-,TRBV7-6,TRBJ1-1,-,CASSLARAGPNTEAFF,TGTGCCAGCAGCTTAGCGAGAGCAGGACCGAACACTGAAGCTTTCTTT
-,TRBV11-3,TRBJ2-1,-,CASSLDSHEQFF,TGTGCCAGCAGCTTAGATAGCCATGAGCAGTTCTTC
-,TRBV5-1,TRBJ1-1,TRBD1,CASSAPGGNTEAFF,TGCGCCAGCAGCGCGCCAGGGGGGAACACTGAAGCTTTCTTT
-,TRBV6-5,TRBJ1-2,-,CASSYRGEGYTF,TGTGCCAGCAGTTACAGGGGGGAAGGCTACACCTTC
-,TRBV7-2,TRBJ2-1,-,CASSFISYNEQFF,TGTGCCAGCAGCTTTATTTCCTACAATGAGCAGTTCTTC
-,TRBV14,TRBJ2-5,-,CASSQDLGGETQYF,TGTGCCAGCAGCCAAGATTTGGGGGGAGAGACCCAGTACTTC
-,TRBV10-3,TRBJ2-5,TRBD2,CAISESSGTETQYF,TGTGCCATCAGTGAGTCAAGCGGGACGGAGACCCAGTACTTC